This is a list of T cell receptor beta chains from one sample in a study of blood T cell repertoires in COVID-19. The assay was immunoSEQ multiplex PCR, and TCRdb's table has in-frame clones only and misses some. The sample holds around 300,000 clones, about 89% seen once. The source material was PBMCs or T cells enriched from blood (not recorded which). The receptors were sampled from a woman aged 18 to 35 who had recovered from COVID-19. Both conserved end residues are part of each CDR3.

j_call	v_call	cdr3_aa
TRBJ2-7	TRBV28	CASSLFEGIGQYF
TRBJ1-6	TRBV7-2	CASSPRPGGSPLHF
TRBJ2-7	TRBV19	CASRSGQAMSYEQYF
TRBJ2-2	TRBV10-3	CAIRTSPTANTGELFF
TRBJ2-3	TRBV5-1	CASSYERGGGMADTQYF
TRBJ2-3	TRBV27	CASSFEGGPTDTQYF
TRBJ1-5	TRBV7-6	CASSRDRNQPQHF
TRBJ1-5	TRBV19	CAVARGQNQPQHF
TRBJ2-3	TRBV30	CAWSEGLDVESTDTQYF
TRBJ1-2	TRBV5-1	CASSLEGGDNYGYTF
TRBJ1-4	TRBV7-9	CASSFGRGAQYFNEKLFF
TRBJ2-7	TRBV27	CASSYSSYEQYF
TRBJ2-7	TRBV24-1	CATSDSQDRAEQYF
TRBJ2-5	TRBV7-2	CASRGESETQYF
TRBJ1-2	TRBV4-1	CASSQGEDSTYGYTF
TRBJ2-3	TRBV29-1	CSLRGVDGTDTQYF
TRBJ2-1	TRBV27	CASSASGTSGRRVYNEQFF
TRBJ2-7	TRBV10-3	CAISEGDRGTYEQYF
TRBJ1-1	TRBV3-1/TRBV3-2	CASSQPGQGSTEAFF
TRBJ1-1	TRBV12-3/TRBV12-4	CASSATGNTEAFF
TRBJ1-1	TRBV5-4	CASSLGAEAFF
TRBJ1-5	TRBV11-3	CASSRQGANQPQHF
TRBJ1-1	TRBV7-6	CASSRQGLNTEAFF
TRBJ2-7	TRBV12-5	CASGFLTGGLNEQYF
TRBJ1-1	TRBV9	CASSVGGSTEAFF
TRBJ2-7	TRBV2	CASSGPRGFGTSVHEQYF
TRBJ2-5	TRBV27	CASRRKTGTEETQYF
TRBJ2-7	TRBV7-2	CASSHPGGGTPYEQYF
TRBJ1-2	TRBV2	CASSAGWDRAGRNYGYTF
TRBJ1-6	TRBV27	CASSPGGSGNSPLHF
TRBJ2-7	TRBV27	CASSFGTMREQYF
TRBJ2-7	TRBV25-1	CASSEYYETRDGHEQYF
TRBJ2-7	TRBV12-3/TRBV12-4	CASSLGYYEQYF
TRBJ2-7	TRBV7-9	CASSFLAGKDYEQYF
TRBJ2-3	TRBV12-5	CASGSSDRGLTDTQYF
TRBJ2-7	TRBV4-3	CASSHSGTGDIYEQYF
TRBJ2-1	TRBV9	CASSGLQLNNEQFF
TRBJ1-2	TRBV27	CASSLGQGPGMGYTF
TRBJ2-5	TRBV3-1/TRBV3-2	CASSQGSLAGVRETQYF
TRBJ1-6	TRBV7-9	CASSLKGPSYNSPLHF
TRBJ2-5	TRBV28	CASSLRDQETQYF
TRBJ2-3	TRBV4-1	CASEPSGLYTDTQYF
TRBJ1-6	TRBV11-3	CASSPPTGNNSPLHF
TRBJ2-1	TRBV15	CATTLTGVTYNEQFF
TRBJ1-6	TRBV27	CASSPGRGRTPLHF
TRBJ2-1	TRBV4-1	CASSHLGLKANNEQFF
TRBJ1-2	TRBV19	CASIGEGWTGYTF
TRBJ2-7	TRBV6-5	CASRMGQINYEQYF
TRBJ1-5	TRBV25-1	CASSDNVGQGAQPQHF
TRBJ2-7	TRBV7-8	CASSELAGHSYEQYF